This T cell receptor (beta chain) emerged from a study of cytomegalovirus exposure and HLA in healthy donors. In the study overall: According to later analysis, the same platform produced the roughly 110 validation and 666 first-cohort repertoires. Findings and limits, study-wide: The study listed roughly 150 cytomegalovirus-associated TCR beta chains.

TCRdb keeps only in-frame clones here, not all; method: immunoSEQ multiplex PCR. The sample carries some 150,000 clones, roughly nine tenths recorded once. V lost 5 bases and J 3 bases, leaving 11 bases between the germline ends. Germline V gene sequence: CDR1 MNHEY, CDR2 SMNVEV (reference sequence). The CDR3 is 13 amino acids. An approximately 130-subject validation cohort, separate from the 666-subject first cohort, supplied the donors. Note on this clone: Antigen: not known.

Material for sequencing was PBMCs. The source is a woman younger than 30 in good health and CMV-seropositive. J is TRBJ2-7 and V is TRBV27, with a tentative D call TRBD2 (5 bases). In DNA form, the CDR3 reads TGTGCCAGCAGTCGCCGGACTGGCTACGAGCAGTACTTC. This sequence encodes CASSRRTGYEQYF.